This T cell receptor beta chain was recovered during a study of graft-versus-host responses after intestinal transplantation. Study at large: Transplants given to recipients were multivisceral, liver-intestinal, or isolated intestinal.

On this clone: Its antigen is currently unknown.

TCRdb's table, derived via immunoSEQ multiplex PCR, lists solely in-frame clones and lacks some. The sample comprises around 95,000 clones, roughly nine tenths of which are singletons, and over 0.75% rests with the top ten. The CDR3 sequence is 16 residues long. V dropped 4 bases and J dropped 4 bases, with 17 bases sitting between them. The germline V gene has CDR1 SNHLY and CDR2 FYNNEI. The sequenced sample was unstimulated CD4+ T cells sorted from spleen or lymph node cells, obtained before transplant. The sequence was collected from a human donor who was the organ donor for an intestinal transplant. V gene TRBV2 combines with J gene TRBJ2-1, with D possibly matching TRBD2 (6 bases). DNA for the CDR3: TGTGCCAGCAGTGTTTCCCGGGACTTACCATACAATGAGCAGTTCTTC. Translating it yields CASSVSRDLPYNEQFF. The full variable domain, in which reference TRBV2 and TRBJ2-1 provide the parts outside the CDR3, is EPEVTQTPSHQVTQMGQEVILRCVPISNHLYFYWYRQILGQKVEFLVSFYNNEISEKSEIFDDQFSVERPDGSNFTLKIRSTKLEDSAMYFCASSVSRDLPYNEQFFGPGTRLTVL.